Included here is one TCR beta chain sequence, with context. Its recognized antigen is unknown. The input lacks base qualities; no much larger clone sits a single base away. The data were obtained in a study of control samples from healthy donors and cancer patients (dated by TCRdb to the early 2020s). Libraries were prepared through the immunoSEQ multiplex PCR assay. The source is immuneACCESS, and TCRdb retained only in-frame sequences with V and J called. Part of the clones is not carried over; for the studies checked, unresolved V genes explain less than half of this, and the remainder is unexplained. Within this sample are 55,000 to 75,000 clones, with roughly 86% of them counted one time only. The ten largest clones take up over 2% of the sample. Germline trimming amounts to 0 bases on V and 7 bases on J, with 1 as the count of junction bases outside the gene matches. The germline V gene (reference sequence) sets CDR1 to MNHEY and CDR2 to SMNVEV. Spanning cysteine to phenylalanine, the CDR3 consists of 15 amino acids. Of the read, only the CDR3 DNA is kept; its 45 bases are in frame from base 1.

Source material: PBMCs. The sequence links TRBV27 to TRBJ2-1, and TRBD2 matches 12 of the central bases. The receptor's source is a woman between 50 and 59 years old with head and neck cancer. CDR3 reads: CASSLSTSGGNEQFF. The sequenced DNA: TGTGCCAGCAGTTTATCAACTAGCGGGGGGAATGAGCAGTTCTTC.